A single T cell receptor beta chain is shown here with its context. This PCR relied on a set of 60 Vbeta primers and 13 Jbeta primers. The assay was immunoSEQ multiplex PCR, and TCRdb's table has in-frame clones only and misses some. The table has about 190,000 clones, under 80% seen once. This entry comes from a study of cytomegalovirus exposure and HLA in healthy donors. Germline V gene sequence: CDR1 KGHSH, CDR2 LQKENI. J gave up 3 bases and V 3 bases, and 2 bases lay outside the gene matches. The CDR3 has 15 amino acids. The sequenced material came from PBMCs. The V and J genes are TRBV18 and TRBJ2-2, with TRBD2 matching over 9 bases. This receptor was identified in a man aged 25 to 40 in good health and CMV-seropositive. In DNA, the CDR3 is TGTGCCAGCTCACCGGGACTAGCCGACACCGGGGAGCTGTTTTTT. It encodes CASSPGLADTGELFF. Full variable domain (remainder filled in from reference TRBV18 and TRBJ2-2): NAGVMQNPRHLVRRRGQEARLRCSPMKGHSHVYWYRQLPEEGLKFMVYLQKENIIDESGMPKERFSAEFPKEGPSILRIQQVVRGDSAAYFCASSPGLADTGELFFGEGSRLTVL.